Reported below is one T cell receptor beta chain. Measured with immunoSEQ multiplex PCR; TCRdb has only the in-frame clones, and not every one. In the table there are about 95,000 clones, around 89% of which are singletons. CDR3 length: 13 residues. The germline CDR1 and CDR2 sequences are SGHRS and YFSETQ. With 0 bases removed from V and 10 bases from J, the gap between germline ends came to 13 bases. The sample comes from a study of control samples from healthy donors and cancer patients. The clonotype was recovered from a woman between 65 and 79 years old in good health. The sequenced material came from blood. V and J are TRBV5-1 and TRBJ1-2, with a possible D match to TRBD1 (5 bases). The CDR3 protein is CASSLEVGVDYTF. CDR3 sequence (DNA): TGCGCCAGCAGCTTGGAGGTAGGGGTAGACTACACCTTC.